This TCR beta chain came from a study of T cell repertoires in cytomegalovirus infection. Overall study context: It was recently identified HLA-C-restricted and well-studied HLA-B-restricted CMV epitopes that the study used. Carrying CMV and the relevant HLA type showed in public TCR beta signatures. Points from the study as a whole: Cumulative public TCR beta family frequency identified carriers of CMV plus the relevant HLA. In two of eight donors, the top clonotype was HLA-C-restricted CMV-specific.

The CDR3 spans 15 residues. The germline gives CDR1 SEHNR, CDR2 FQNEAQ (reference sequence). TCRdb re-called the reads through MiXCR, storing one row per CDR3 protein. The sample consists of around 120,000 distinct CDR3 sequences, roughly 39% of them appearing once. Remarks on this clonotype: As yet, its antigen is unknown. A much larger clone differs by one base, so this may be a read error.

The sequence derives from a human donor in good health (CMV status not recorded). Some clones in this sample may be carry-over from other donors' samples. Specimen: CD8+ T cells from cultured PBMCs, collected from culture after CMV antigen stimulation. V usage is TRBV7-9 and J usage is TRBJ1-1; D unresolved. The CDR3 loop reads CANSKPTLMNTEAFF. DNA for the CDR3: TGTGCCAACAGCAAGCCGACGCTCATGAACACTGAAGCTTTCTTT.